One and the same sample provided the 3 T cell receptor beta chains below, sequenced in a study of cytomegalovirus exposure and HLA in healthy donors. The PCR contained 60 Vbeta and 13 Jbeta primers. Clones were read by immunoSEQ multiplex PCR, and TCRdb kept only the in-frame ones, dropping some. The repertoire includes roughly 160,000 clones, approximately 80% of them detected once, and approximately 1.3% sits in the top ten. The sequencing input was PBMCs. The receptors originated from a man younger than 40 in good health and CMV-seronegative.

This clone was picked up one time. The chain couples TRBV19 to TRBJ2-3; 12 bases agree with TRBD1. CDR1 is LNHDA, CDR2 SQIVND, per germline (reference sequence). J lost 4 bases, V lost 4 bases, and 9 bases had no gene match. The CDR3 loop spans 17 amino acids. The CDR3 bases are TGTGCCAGTAGTACGCCGGGGACAGGGGGCTGGGCAGATACGCAGTATTTT. Amino acid sequence: CASSTPGTGGWADTQYF.

V and J are TRBV4-3 and TRBJ2-5, with 12 bases matching TRBD2. The V gene's germline CDR1 is LGHNA and CDR2 YSLEER. The CDR3 totals 17 residues. V lost 0 bases, J lost 5 bases, and 7 bases stayed unmatched. The CDR3 loop reads CASSQDRLAGGRETQYF. The CDR3, as DNA: TGCGCCAGCAGCCAAGATCGGCTAGCGGGAGGGCGGGAGACCCAGTACTTC.

The chain couples TRBV9 to TRBJ1-6, with 9 bases that match TRBD1. Germline CDR1 SGDLS, CDR2 YYNGEE. J lost 9 bases, V lost 0 bases, and 7 bases had no gene match. This CDR3 comprises 16 residues. The DNA for the CDR3 is TGTGCCAGCAGCGTAGAGGCTGGGACAGGGAGTTCACCCCTCCACTTT. As protein: CASSVEAGTGSSPLHF.